Included here is one TCR beta chain sequence, with context. Antigen specificity is unknown. This record comes from a study of beta chain features in type 1 diabetes. Study-level points and caveats: Among patients with Type 1 diabetes, TCRB CDR3s were moderately but significantly shorter in every one of the four CD4+ subsets.

CDR1 and CDR2 (germline): MNHEY, SVGAGI. Trimming pared 6 bases from V and 2 bases from J, leaving 11 bases between. CDR3 size: 13 residues. Sequencing targeted expressed TCRB transcripts, as all isolated RNA had been reverse transcribed. Generated by immunoSEQ multiplex PCR, the TCRdb table keeps only in-frame clones and is missing some. The sample lists roughly 300,000 clones, 9.3% occurring once. This receptor was identified in a man younger than 45 with type 1 diabetes. Sequenced material: central memory CD4+ T cells from blood. The rearrangement uses TRBV6-5 and TRBJ2-7; maybe TRBD2 (6 bases). CDR3 DNA sequence: TGTGCCAGCAGGGGACTGGATACCTACGAGCAGTACTTC. This gives the protein CASRGLDTYEQYF.